Following are 17 T cell receptor beta chains from one sample sequenced in a study of technical replicates of blood from several donors. Sequenced by immunoSEQ multiplex PCR; TCRdb stores in-frame clones only, minus some. Found here are some 13,000 clones, more than 75% of them singletons; the top ten hold about an eighth. The sequencing input was PBMCs. Every receptor here comes from a human donor in good health.

A few counts support this clone. The genes are TRBV7-9 and TRBJ1-1, with D possibly being TRBD1 (5 bases). CDR3 length: 16 residues. Between the trimmed V and J ends, which lost 6 bases and 4 bases, there was a span of 21 bases. CDR1 SEHNR and CDR2 FQNEAQ come from the germline V gene (reference sequence). CDR3 bases: TGTGCCAGCAGTTCACCGGGACTGGGGTATGGCACTGAAGCTTTCTTT. Amino acid sequence: CASSSPGLGYGTEAFF.

This chain uses TRBV14 with TRBJ2-1; no definite D call. Germline V lookup: CDR1 SGHDN, CDR2 FVKESK. Trimming cost V 2 bases and J 4 bases, with 12 bases left between them. The CDR3 consists of 15 residues. DNA of the CDR3: TGTGCCAGCAGCCAAATAGTCCCCGGTTACAATGAGCAGTTCTTC. Protein product: CASSQIVPGYNEQFF.

Here the CDR3 reads CASSEQGLETDTQYF. The CDR3 DNA reads TGCGCCAGCAGCGAACAGGGTTTAGAGACAGATACGCAGTATTTT. This chain joins TRBV5-1 and TRBJ2-3; D is possibly TRBD1 (6 bases). This CDR3 region has 15 residues. Per germline, CDR1 SGHRS and CDR2 YFSETQ. Trimming removed 4 bases from V and 3 bases from J, with 15 bases in between. Variable domain in full (rest from reference TRBV5-1 and TRBJ2-3): KAGVTQTPRYLIKTRGQQVTLSCSPISGHRSVSWYQQTPGQGLQFLFEYFSETQRNKGNFPGRFSGRQFSNSRSEMNVSTLELGDSALYLCASSEQGLETDTQYFGPGTRLTVL.

V gene TRBV28 combines with J gene TRBJ1-1, with 8 positions matching TRBD1. Germline loops: CDR1 MDHEN, CDR2 SYDVKM. This CDR3 has 15 amino acids. V lost 4 bases to trimming and J lost 11 bases; unmatched junction nucleotides: 15. The CDR3 DNA is TGTGCCAGCAGTTCTCCGGATACAGGGGGAGTCGAGGCTTTCTTT. Its protein product is CASSSPDTGGVEAFF.

The gene calls are TRBV7-8 and TRBJ2-1; TRBD2 matches 13 bases. V lost 5 bases, J lost 7 bases, and 8 bases stayed unmatched. Germline assignment: CDR1 SGHVS and CDR2 FQNEAQ. The CDR3 is 16 residues long. The CDR3 DNA sequence: TGTGCCAGCAGCCCCCGGACTAGCGGGAGAAATAATGAGCAGTTCTTC. Translated, it gives CASSPRTSGRNNEQFF.

The chain has TRBV9 and TRBJ1-1; D is uncertain. Trimming removed 2 bases at V and 5 bases at J, with 10 bases between. The CDR3 runs to 13 residues. Germline CDR1 is SGDLS and CDR2 is YYNGEE. The CDR3 DNA reads TGTGCCAGCAGCGTTAGGCCGGGGACTGAAGCTTTCTTT. Translated: CASSVRPGTEAFF.

This sequence joins TRBV9 and TRBJ2-7; a possible D gene is TRBD2 (5 bases). Trimming took 0 bases from V and 5 from J, leaving 21 bases between them. This CDR3 comprises 17 residues. CDR1 SGDLS and CDR2 YYNGEE come from the germline V gene. Here the CDR3 DNA reads TGTGCCAGCAGCGTAGGTCCAGGACTCCCCAGCAGCGACGAGCAGTACTTC. This translates into CASSVGPGLPSSDEQYF.

This clone was seen more than once but under ten times. This chain connects TRBV10-1 to TRBJ2-7, with TRBD2 identical over 8 bases. The CDR3 is made up of 15 amino acids. Germline V lookup: CDR1 WNHNN, CDR2 SYGVQD (reference sequence). Losses at the gene ends were 6 bases for V and 4 bases for J; bases not matched to a gene: 11. In nucleotides, the CDR3 is TGCGCCAGCAGCGAAGGAGCGGGAGACCTATACGAGCAGTACTTC. This encodes CASSEGAGDLYEQYF.

This chain connects TRBV18 to TRBJ2-5; D unclear. V lost 0 bases to trimming and J lost 2 bases, with 7 bases between them. Germline CDR1 is KGHSH and CDR2 is LQKENI. This CDR3 comprises 14 residues. Here the CDR3 reads CASSPPLQQETQYF. In DNA form, the CDR3 reads TGTGCCAGCTCACCACCGCTACAGCAAGAGACCCAGTACTTC. Based on the CDR3 plus reference TRBV18 and TRBJ2-5, the full variable domain is NAGVMQNPRHLVRRRGQEARLRCSPMKGHSHVYWYRQLPEEGLKFMVYLQKENIIDESGMPKERFSAEFPKEGPSILRIQQVVRGDSAAYFCASSPPLQQETQYFGPGTRLLVL.

The rearrangement uses TRBV18 and TRBJ2-3; a possible D gene is TRBD2 (5 bases). The CDR3 spans 13 residues. Trimming pared 2 bases from V and 5 bases from J, leaving 8 bases between. CDR1 and CDR2 from the germline V gene are KGHSH and LQKENI. The CDR3 nucleotides read TGTGCCAGCTCACCAGCCCGGGGAGATACGCAGTATTTT. Translation gives CASSPARGDTQYF.

This clone was detected only once. V is TRBV7-9 and J is TRBJ2-1; 12 nucleotides line up with TRBD2. With 2 bases clipped from V and 0 bases from J, the junction kept 5 bases outside the gene matches. Germline assignment: CDR1 SEHNR and CDR2 FQNEAQ (reference sequence). The CDR3 contains 18 residues. The DNA of the CDR3 is TGTGCCAGCAGCTTACCCCTGACTAGCGGGAGCTCCTACAATGAGCAGTTCTTC. It encodes CASSLPLTSGSSYNEQFF.

V usage is TRBV4-1 and J usage is TRBJ2-7, with 9 nucleotides matching TRBD2. The V segment lost 0 bases and the J segment 3 bases; nucleotides outside the gene matches: 6. The CDR3 has 16 residues. Germline-derived CDR1 and CDR2 are MGHRA and YSYEKL. The CDR3, as DNA: TGCGCCAGCAGCCAAGATATCGCTAGCGGGATCTACGAGCAGTACTTC. Protein sequence: CASSQDIASGIYEQYF.

The chain employs TRBV6-1 and TRBJ2-7, with 10 bases fitting TRBD2. Germline CDR1 reads MNHNS; CDR2 reads SASEGT. CDR3 length: 13 amino acids. V lost 9 bases, J lost 0 bases, and 2 bases stayed unmatched. The CDR3 reads CASASGSSYEQYF. As DNA, the CDR3 is TGTGCCAGTGCTAGCGGGAGCTCCTACGAGCAGTACTTC.

The rearrangement joins TRBV5-1 to TRBJ2-2; 7 positions match TRBD2. The V gene's germline CDR1 is SGHRS and CDR2 YFSETQ. There are 13 residues in the CDR3. The J segment lost 5 bases and the V segment lost 3 bases, leaving 1 base of the junction unmatched. DNA for the CDR3: TGCGCCAGCAGCTGGGAGGGGACCGGGGAGCTGTTTTTT. Translating it yields CASSWEGTGELFF.

The chain employs TRBV27 and TRBJ2-3, with 12 bases fitting TRBD2. V lost 5 bases, J lost 3 bases, and 9 bases stayed unmatched. From germline, CDR1 is MNHEY and CDR2 SMNVEV (reference sequence). The CDR3 is 17 residues long. This chain's CDR3 is CASSALTSGSPTDTQYF. The DNA for the CDR3 is TGTGCCAGCAGTGCTCTGACTAGCGGGAGTCCTACAGATACGCAGTATTTT.

The chain joins TRBV7-6 to TRBJ1-1; D perhaps matches TRBD1 (6 bases). Germline CDR1 is SGHVS and CDR2 is FNYEAQ. The V and J ends lost 5 bases and 1 base respectively, with 11 bases between them. The CDR3 is 14 residues long. Written as DNA, the CDR3 is TGTGCCAGCAGCCCTAGGGGGGGGAACACTGAAGCTTTCTTT. It encodes CASSPRGGNTEAFF. Using reference TRBV7-6 and TRBJ1-1 for the parts outside the CDR3, the full variable domain is GAGVSQSPRYKVTKRGQDVALRCDPISGHVSLYWYRQALGQGPEFLTYFNYEAQQDKSGLPNDRFSAERPEGSISTLTIQRTEQRDSAMYRCASSPRGGNTEAFFGQGTRLTVV.

The genes are TRBV29-1 and TRBJ2-3, with D perhaps matching TRBD1 (8 bases). V shed 7 bases and J shed 5 bases, with 19 bases lying between them. Per germline, CDR1 SQVTM and CDR2 ANQGSEA. This CDR3 has 14 residues. In DNA form, the CDR3 reads TGCAGCGCCCAGGGGGCTAGCGGAGTAGATACGCAGTATTTT. This encodes CSAQGASGVDTQYF.